Below, 4 T cell receptor beta chains from the same sample are listed, as sequenced in a study of cytomegalovirus exposure and HLA in healthy donors. It was with 60 Vbeta and 13 Jbeta primers that the PCR ran. Assay: immunoSEQ multiplex PCR; the TCRdb copy retains only in-frame clones and omits some. This sample's table has just over 150,000 clones. Sequences were obtained from PBMCs. The source of these receptors is a man aged 25 to 45 in good health and CMV-seronegative.

The rearrangement joins TRBV11-2 to TRBJ2-7; 7 nucleotides agree with TRBD1. Per germline, CDR1 SGHAT and CDR2 FQNNGV. CDR3 length: 18 residues. V dropped 1 base and J dropped 3; count of bases not matched to a gene: 15. The CDR3 bases are TGTGCCAGCAGCTTAGCTCGATCTAGGCCAGGGGGTTACTACGAGCAGTACTTC. As protein: CASSLARSRPGGYYEQYF.

The chain employs TRBV6-5 and TRBJ2-7, with 10 bases identical to TRBD2. The CDR3 sequence is 15 residues long. V gave up 6 bases and J gave up 1 base; unmatched junction bases: 6. Germline CDR1 MNHEY, CDR2 SVGAGI. CDR3 loop: CASSYLAGASYEQYF. Written as DNA, the CDR3 is TGTGCCAGCAGCTATCTAGCGGGAGCGTCCTACGAGCAGTACTTC.

V and J are TRBV18 and TRBJ1-5; 7 positions match TRBD1. The CDR3 extends over 14 amino acids. Losses at the gene ends were 1 base for V and 7 bases for J; bases not matched to a gene: 4. Germline values: CDR1 KGHSH, CDR2 LQKENI. CDR3 coding DNA: TGTGCCAGCTCACCACTACAGGGGACCCAGCCCCAGCATTTT. Translated: CASSPLQGTQPQHF.

This chain uses TRBV30 with TRBJ1-1; D unresolved. V dropped 0 bases and J dropped 2 bases, with 7 bases sitting between them. Germline-derived CDR1 and CDR2 are GTSNPN and SVGIG (reference sequence). This CDR3 is 13 amino acids long. Here the CDR3 DNA reads TGTGCCTGGAGTGTCGAGGGAAACACTGAAGCTTTCTTT. It specifies CAWSVEGNTEAFF.